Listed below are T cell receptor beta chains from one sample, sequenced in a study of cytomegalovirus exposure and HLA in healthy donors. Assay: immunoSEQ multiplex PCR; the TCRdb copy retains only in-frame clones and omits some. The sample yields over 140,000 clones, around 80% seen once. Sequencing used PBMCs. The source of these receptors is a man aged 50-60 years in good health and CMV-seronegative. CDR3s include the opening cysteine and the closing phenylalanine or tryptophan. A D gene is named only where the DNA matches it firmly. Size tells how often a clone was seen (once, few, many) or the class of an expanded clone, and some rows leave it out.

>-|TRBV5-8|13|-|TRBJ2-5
TGTGCCAGCAGGCGGGGGCCAGGAGAGACCCAGTACTTC
CASRRGPGETQYF
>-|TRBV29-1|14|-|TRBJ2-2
TGCAGCGCCAAGGCCCAGGGGGGCTCCGGGGAGCTGTTTTTT
CSAKAQGGSGELFF
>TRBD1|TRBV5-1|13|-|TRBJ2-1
TGCGCCAGCAGCGGGGGACAGTGGGATGAGCAGTTCTTC
CASSGGQWDEQFF
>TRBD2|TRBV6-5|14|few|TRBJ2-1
TGTGCCAGCAGAGTCCGGGGGGGGCCCCAGGTGCAGTTCTTC
CASRVRGGPQVQFF
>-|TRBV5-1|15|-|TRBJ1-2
TGCGCCAGCAGCTTGGTGCCTACAGGGAACTATGGCTACACCTTC
CASSLVPTGNYGYTF
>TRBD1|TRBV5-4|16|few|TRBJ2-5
TGTGCCAGCAGCTTGGGAGGCGGACAGGGTAAAGAGACCCAGTACTTC
CASSLGGGQGKETQYF
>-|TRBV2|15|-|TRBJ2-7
TGTGCCAGCAGTGACGGACAGAGAAGAATCTCCGAGCAGTACTTC
CASSDGQRRISEQYF
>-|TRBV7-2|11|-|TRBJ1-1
TGTGCCAGCAGCCAAGACTTCGAAGCTTTCTTT
CASSQDFEAFF
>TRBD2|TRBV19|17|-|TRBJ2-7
TGTGCCAGTAGTATAGTATATCGGCGGGAGGGGTCCTACGAGCAGTACTTC
CASSIVYRREGSYEQYF
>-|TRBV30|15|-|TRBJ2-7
TGTGCCTGGAGCACCGCAGGGGCCACCTCCTACGAGCAGTACTTC
CAWSTAGATSYEQYF
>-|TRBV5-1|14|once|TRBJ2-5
TGCGCCAGCAGCTTGTATCAGGTCGAGGAGACCCAGTACTTC
CASSLYQVEETQYF
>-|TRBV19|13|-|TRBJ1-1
TGTGCCAGTAGTGGGGTCTGGGGCTCTGAAGCTTTCTTT
CASSGVWGSEAFF
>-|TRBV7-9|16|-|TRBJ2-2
TGTGCCAGCAGCTGGGGGGATCCACGGGACACCGGGGAGCTGTTTTTT
CASSWGDPRDTGELFF
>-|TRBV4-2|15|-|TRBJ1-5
TGTGCCAGCAGCCAAGATCGGGGTAGCAATCAGCCCCAGCATTTT
CASSQDRGSNQPQHF
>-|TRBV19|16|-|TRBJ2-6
TGTGCCAGTAGTATAGGCACTCTCTCTGGGGCCAACGTCCTGACTTTC
CASSIGTLSGANVLTF
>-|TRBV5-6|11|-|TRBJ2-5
TGTGCCAGCAGCGAGAAAGAGACCCAGTACTTC
CASSEKETQYF
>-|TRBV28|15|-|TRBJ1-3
TGTGCCAGCAGTTCGATGGGGGCCTCTGGAAACACCATATATTTT
CASSSMGASGNTIYF
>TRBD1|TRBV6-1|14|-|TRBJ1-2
TGTGCCAGCAGACGGGACAGACAGAACTATGGCTACACCTTC
CASRRDRQNYGYTF
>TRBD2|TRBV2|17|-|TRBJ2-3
TGTGCCAGCAGTCCAACTAGCGGGGGCTCTAGCACAGATACGCAGTATTTT
CASSPTSGGSSTDTQYF
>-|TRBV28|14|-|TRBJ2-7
TGTGCCAGCAGTGAGTCGACAGGTACCTACGAGCAGTACTTC
CASSESTGTYEQYF
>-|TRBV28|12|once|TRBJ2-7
TGTGCCAGCACAAGATCGGTTTACGAGCAGTACTTC
CASTRSVYEQYF
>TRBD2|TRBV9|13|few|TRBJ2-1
TGTGCCAGCAGCGGACTAGCGGTCAATGAGCAGTTCTTC
CASSGLAVNEQFF
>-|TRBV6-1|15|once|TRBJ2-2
TGTGCCAGCAGCCGGACAGTAGCGAACACCGGGGAGCTGTTTTTT
CASSRTVANTGELFF
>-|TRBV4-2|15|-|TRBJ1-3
TGTGCCAGCAGCCAATTAACAGGGAGAGAAAACACCATATATTTT
CASSQLTGRENTIYF
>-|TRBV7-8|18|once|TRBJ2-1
TGTGCCAGCAGCATTATAGGGGCGCGGGAAAGGTTCTACAATGAGCAGTTCTTC
CASSIIGARERFYNEQFF
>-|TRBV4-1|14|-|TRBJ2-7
TGCGCCAGCAGTCACGGGTCAGCCGCCTACGAGCAGTACTTC
CASSHGSAAYEQYF
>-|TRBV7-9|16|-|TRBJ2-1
TGTGCCAGCAGGGCACAGGAGATCAGCTCCTACAATGAGCAGTTCTTC
CASRAQEISSYNEQFF
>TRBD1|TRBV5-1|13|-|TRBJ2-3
TGCGCCAGCAGCGTGACAGGGTCAGATACGCAGTATTTT
CASSVTGSDTQYF
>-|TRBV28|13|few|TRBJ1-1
TGTGCCAGCAGGGCCCCGTCGCACCCTGAAGCTTTCTTT
CASRAPSHPEAFF
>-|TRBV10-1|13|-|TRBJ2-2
TGCGCCAGCGGAGGGCAGAACACCGGGGAGCTGTTTTTT
CASGGQNTGELFF
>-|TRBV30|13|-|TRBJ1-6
TGTGCCAGGCAGGCTGACTATAATTCACCCCTCCACTTT
CARQADYNSPLHF
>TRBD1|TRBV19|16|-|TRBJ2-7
TGTGCCAGTAGTATCCTAACAGGGGCACGCTCCTACGAGCAGTACTTC
CASSILTGARSYEQYF
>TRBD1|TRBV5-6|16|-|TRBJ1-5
TGTGCCAGCAGCTGGTGGACAGGGGCGACAAATCAGCCCCAGCATTTT
CASSWWTGATNQPQHF
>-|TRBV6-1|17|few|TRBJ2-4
TGTGCCAGCAGTGAAGGGGTTTGGGCCACAGCCAAAAACATTCAGTACTTC
CASSEGVWATAKNIQYF
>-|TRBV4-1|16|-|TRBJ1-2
TGCGCCAGCAGCCAAGACTACCCAGGGCGACCAAGTGGCTACACCTTC
CASSQDYPGRPSGYTF
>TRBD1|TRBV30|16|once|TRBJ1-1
TGTGCCTGGAGCGACGCTCCGGGACAGGGGGGCACTGAAGCTTTCTTT
CAWSDAPGQGGTEAFF
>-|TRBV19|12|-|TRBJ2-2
TGTGCCAGTAGGTGGGGGGCCGGGGAGCTGTTTTTT
CASRWGAGELFF
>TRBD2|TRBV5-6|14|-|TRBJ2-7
TGTGCCAGCAGCTGGGGGGGTCGGGCAGACGAGCAGTACTTC
CASSWGGRADEQYF
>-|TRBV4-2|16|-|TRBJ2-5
TGTGCCAGCAGCCAAGAAGGGGCGAGAAGTCAAGAGACCCAGTACTTC
CASSQEGARSQETQYF
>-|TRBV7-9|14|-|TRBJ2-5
TGTGCCAGCAGCTTTCCCGGGGGACAAGAGACCCAGTACTTC
CASSFPGGQETQYF
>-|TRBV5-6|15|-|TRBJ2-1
TGTGCCAGCAGCCCGGGTGCAGGGGCCTACAATGAGCAGTTCTTC
CASSPGAGAYNEQFF
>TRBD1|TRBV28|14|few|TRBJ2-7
TGTGCCAGCAGTTTGGTACAGGGGGCTAGTCAGCAGTACTTC
CASSLVQGASQQYF
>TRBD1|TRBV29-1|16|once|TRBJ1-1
TGCAGCGTTGGGCCTACTCGACAGGGCCGCGCGGTCGAAGCTTTCTTT
CSVGPTRQGRAVEAFF
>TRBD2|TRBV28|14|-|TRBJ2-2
TGTGCCAGCAGGGAGAGACTAGCGGCCGGGGAGCTGTTTTTT
CASRERLAAGELFF
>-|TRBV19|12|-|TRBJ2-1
TGTGCCAGTCGTGGCCGGGGCAATGAGCAGTTCTTC
CASRGRGNEQFF
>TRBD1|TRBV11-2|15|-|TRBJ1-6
TGTGCCAGCAGCTCAAGACAGGGAGAAATTTCACCCCTCCACTTT
CASSSRQGEISPLHF
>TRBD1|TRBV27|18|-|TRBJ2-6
TGTGCCAGCAGCCGGACAGGGATTGGAACTCCCGGGGCCAACGTCCTGACTTTC
CASSRTGIGTPGANVLTF
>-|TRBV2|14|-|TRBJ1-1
TGTGCCAGCAGTGAAGTCACAACGAACACTGAAGCTTTCTTT
CASSEVTTNTEAFF
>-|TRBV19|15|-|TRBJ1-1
TGTGCCAGTATTATGGGGGCACAGGCTAACACTGAAGCTTTCTTT
CASIMGAQANTEAFF
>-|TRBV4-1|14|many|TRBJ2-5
TGCGCCAGCAGCCAAGATACTGGAGGGGAGACCCAGTACTTC
CASSQDTGGETQYF
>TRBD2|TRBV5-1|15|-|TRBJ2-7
TGCGCCAGCAGCTTGACGAGCGGGAGTACCTACGAGCAGTACTTC
CASSLTSGSTYEQYF
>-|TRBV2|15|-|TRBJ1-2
TGTGCCAGCAGTGAAGCGGGCGTCACCTACTATGGCTACACCTTC
CASSEAGVTYYGYTF
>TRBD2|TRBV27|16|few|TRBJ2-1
TGTGCCAGCGGAATAAGGACTAGCGGGGGGGTGAATGAGCAGTTCTTC
CASGIRTSGGVNEQFF
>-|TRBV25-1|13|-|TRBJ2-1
TGTGCCAGCAGTGAACCAGGTTACAATGAGCAGTTCTTC
CASSEPGYNEQFF
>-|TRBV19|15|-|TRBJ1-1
TGTGCCAGTAGTATAGAGGCAGGAAAGAACACTGAAGCTTTCTTT
CASSIEAGKNTEAFF
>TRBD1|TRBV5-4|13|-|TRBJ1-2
TGTGCCAGCAGCACTGACAGGGTGTATGGCTACACCTTC
CASSTDRVYGYTF
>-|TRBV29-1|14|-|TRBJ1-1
TGCAGCGGTCCCGCGGGGGGGGTGGACACTGAAGCTTTCTTT
CSGPAGGVDTEAFF
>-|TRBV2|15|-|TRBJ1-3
TGTGCCAGCAGTGTCGGGGGAACCTCTGGAAACACCATATATTTT
CASSVGGTSGNTIYF
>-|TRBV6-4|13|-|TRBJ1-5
TGTGCCAGCAGTGAGGGAGAGAGTCAGCCCCAGCATTTT
CASSEGESQPQHF
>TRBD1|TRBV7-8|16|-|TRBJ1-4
TGTGCCAGCAGCTTATCCTCCGGGACAGGGAATGAAAAACTGTTTTTT
CASSLSSGTGNEKLFF